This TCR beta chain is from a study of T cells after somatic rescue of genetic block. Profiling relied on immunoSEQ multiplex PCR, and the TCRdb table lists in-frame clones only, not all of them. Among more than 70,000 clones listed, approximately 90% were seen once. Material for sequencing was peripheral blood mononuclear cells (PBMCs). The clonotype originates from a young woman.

CDR3 in amino acids: CASSPRTENTEAFF. The CDR3 coding sequence is TGTGCCAGCAGTCCAAGGACAGAAAACACTGAAGCTTTCTTT. The V and J genes are TRBV6-5 and TRBJ1-1; D possibly corresponds to TRBD1 (6 bases). This CDR3 spans 14 amino acids. Germline-derived CDR1 and CDR2 are MNHEY and SVGAGI. Trimming removed 5 bases from V and 2 bases from J, with 12 bases in between.